Listed here are 10 T cell receptor beta chains from one sample, sequenced in a study of blood T cell repertoires in COVID-19 (dated by TCRdb to 2020 to 2021). Library creation used the immunoSEQ multiplex PCR assay. This immuneACCESS table, as held by TCRdb, lists in-frame sequences with V and J called but not all clones. Of the missing ones, under half trace to an unresolved V gene in checked studies; the others have no known cause. The sample data list roughly 170,000 clones, and about 80% of these were observed just once. The ten largest clones represent 5.5% to 7.5% of the sample. Sequencing used peripheral blood. These receptor sequences come from a human donor in a cohort sampled during active COVID-19.

The rearrangement uses TRBV24-1 and TRBJ2-1; 9 bases map to TRBD1. The germline gives CDR1 KGHDR, CDR2 SFDVKD. V lost 5 bases to trimming and J lost 8 bases; unmatched junction nucleotides: 3. The CDR3 length is 13 residues. The CDR3 DNA is TGTGCCACCAGTGGGGACAGGGTCCATGAGCAGTTCTTC. Translation: CATSGDRVHEQFF.

This clone occurred a few times. This rearrangement joins TRBV27 to TRBJ1-3; D is uncertain. Per germline, CDR1 MNHEY and CDR2 SMNVEV (reference sequence). The CDR3 runs to 19 residues. Trimming left V 0 bases short and J 0 bases short, with 18 bases between. The CDR3 sequence: CASSLSFGVSIHSGNTIYF. The CDR3 nucleotides are TGTGCCAGCAGTTTATCGTTCGGAGTCTCGATCCACTCTGGAAACACCATATATTTT.

This chain uses TRBV6-4 with TRBJ1-5; 10 positions match TRBD1. This CDR3 has 13 residues. With 5 bases clipped from V and 9 bases from J, the junction kept 4 bases outside the gene matches. Per germline, CDR1 MRHNA and CDR2 SNTAGT. The CDR3 loop reads CASSTTGGLPQHF. As DNA, the CDR3 is TGTGCCAGCAGTACGACAGGGGGCCTGCCCCAGCATTTT.

The chain recombines TRBV2 with TRBJ1-5; 8 positions match TRBD1. The CDR3 runs to 15 residues. Per germline, CDR1 SNHLY and CDR2 FYNNEI. J lost 4 bases, V lost 6 bases, and 8 bases had no gene match. CDR3 region: CASRPDRAENQPQHF. The CDR3 bases are TGTGCCAGCAGACCGGACAGGGCAGAGAATCAGCCCCAGCATTTT.

The CDR3 here is CASSLALLLAGGWDTQYF. CDR3 DNA sequence: TGTGCCAGCAGCTTAGCCCTATTACTAGCGGGGGGTTGGGATACGCAGTATTTT. The rearrangement joins TRBV11-2 to TRBJ2-3, with 12 bases matching TRBD2. Germline V gene sequence: CDR1 SGHAT, CDR2 FQNNGV. This CDR3 comprises 18 residues. Trimming took 1 base from V and 6 from J; bases not matched to a gene: 11.

The rearrangement uses TRBV5-4 and TRBJ2-7; 7 bases are shared with TRBD2. The germline CDR1 and CDR2 sequences are SGHNT and YYREEE (reference sequence). The CDR3 is 13 amino acids. V lost 3 bases and J lost 7; bases outside the gene matches: 7. This chain's CDR3 is CASSWDYPGEQYF. In nucleotides, the CDR3 is TGTGCCAGCAGCTGGGACTACCCTGGGGAGCAGTACTTC. Drawing the rest from reference TRBV5-4 and TRBJ2-7, the complete variable domain is ETGVTQSPTHLIKTRGQQVTLRCSSQSGHNTVSWYQQALGQGPQFIFQYYREEENGRGNFPPRFSGLQFPNYSSELNVNALELDDSALYLCASSWDYPGEQYFGPGTRLTVT.

J is TRBJ2-7 and V is TRBV5-5; TRBD2 agrees at 8 bases. The V gene's germline CDR1 is SGHKS and CDR2 YYEKEE (reference sequence). This CDR3 has 14 amino acids. With 4 bases clipped from V and 4 bases from J, the junction kept 7 bases outside the gene matches. The DNA of the CDR3 is TGTGCCAGCAGCCTATCGGGGGGGTCTTACGAGCAGTACTTC. It is translated as CASSLSGGSYEQYF.

As regards this clone: At the DNA level, this CDR3 is encoded by other sequences in the same sample as well. This rearrangement joins TRBV12-3 or TRBV12-4 to TRBJ2-2; no clear D. V dropped 1 base and J dropped 4 bases, with 4 bases sitting between them. The CDR3 loop spans 13 amino acids. Here the CDR3 reads CASSLGGTGELFF. In DNA form, the CDR3 reads TGTGCCAGCAGTTTAGGAGGCACCGGGGAGCTGTTTTTT.

The J gene is TRBJ1-1, the V gene TRBV7-6; no clear D. The CDR3 loop spans 13 amino acids. V lost 5 bases to trimming and J lost 4 bases, with 11 bases between them. The germline CDR1 and CDR2 sequences are SGHVS and FNYEAQ. The CDR3 sequence: CASSPEGSTEAFF. In DNA, the CDR3 is TGTGCCAGCAGCCCCGAAGGGAGCACTGAAGCTTTCTTT.

The rearrangement uses TRBV6-6 and TRBJ1-4; a weak D match, TRBD1 (6 bases). V was cut by 2 bases and J by 4 bases, with 11 bases left in between. Germline lookup yields CDR1 MNHNY and CDR2 SVGAGI (reference sequence). The length of the CDR3 is 15 residues. The CDR3 sequence is CASSYPRQVNEKLFF. CDR3 nucleotides: TGTGCCAGCAGTTACCCCCGACAGGTTAATGAAAAACTGTTTTTT.